These T cell receptor beta chains were read from a single sample in a study of siplizumab effects on memory and regulatory T cells. Some clones are missing from TCRdb's copy, which holds only in-frame ones; the method was immunoSEQ multiplex PCR. The table records approximately 120,000 clones, about 92% of them present only once. The sequencing input was Tregs sorted from blood. The receptors originated from a human donor in good health. Each CDR3 is given with its conserved first and last residue. D genes are given only for firm matches. Where a row states a size, it is once, few, many or the class of an expanded clone; other rows omit it.

size	J	D	V	DNA	CDR3
.	TRBJ1-6	.	TRBV5-1	TGCGCCAGCAGCTTGTATTTATTTTCTGAAGGGGCCCTCCACTTT	CASSLYLFSEGALHF
.	TRBJ2-7	TRBD2	TRBV7-9	TGTGCCAGCAGCTTAAGGCGGGAGCTTATACCCTACGAGCAGTACTTC	CASSLRRELIPYEQYF
.	TRBJ1-2	.	TRBV5-1	TGCGCCAGCAGCCTAGGGAGCTATGGCTACACCTTC	CASSLGSYGYTF
.	TRBJ2-7	TRBD2	TRBV5-8	TGTGCCAGCAGCCAAGCGGGAGCACCCATTCACGAGCAGTACTTC	CASSQAGAPIHEQYF
many	TRBJ1-2	.	TRBV4-1	TGCGCCAGCAGCCGTCAGGGGCTTAACTATGGCTACACCTTC	CASSRQGLNYGYTF
.	TRBJ1-1	.	TRBV11-1	TGTGCCAGCAGCCTATCCCCAGAGCCGAACACTGAAGCTTTCTTT	CASSLSPEPNTEAFF
.	TRBJ2-7	.	TRBV7-9	TGTGCCAGCAGCCCCGATTACACCGTCTACGAGCAGTACTTC	CASSPDYTVYEQYF
.	TRBJ1-5	TRBD1	TRBV27	TGTGCCAGCAGTAGGGGGACAGGGGGGGATAGCAATCAGCCCCAGCATTTT	CASSRGTGGDSNQPQHF
.	TRBJ2-5	.	TRBV5-1	TGCGCCAGCAGCTTGGCGGGGTTCCAAGAGACCCAGTACTTC	CASSLAGFQETQYF
.	TRBJ2-1	TRBD2	TRBV7-8	TGTGCCAGCAGACTAGCGGGAGATAGTTATGAGCAGTTCTTC	CASRLAGDSYEQFF
.	TRBJ2-1	.	TRBV5-1	TGCGCCAGCAGCCTTCCTATGGATGAGCAGTTCTTC	CASSLPMDEQFF
.	TRBJ1-2	.	TRBV29-1	TGCAGCGTTGAAGATCGTAACCGCCTTTTGAGTGGCTACACCTTC	CSVEDRNRLLSGYTF
.	TRBJ2-1	.	TRBV11-3	TGTGCCAGCAGCTCCCGGGGGCTCAATGAGCAGTTCTTC	CASSSRGLNEQFF
.	TRBJ1-1	.	TRBV5-1	TGCGCCAGCAGCTTGGCCGGCGGGGACCTGAACACTGAAGCTTTCTTT	CASSLAGGDLNTEAFF
.	TRBJ2-7	.	TRBV6-5	TGTGCCAGCAGTTACTCCCAGGTTAACCCCTACGAGCAGTACTTC	CASSYSQVNPYEQYF
.	TRBJ2-5	.	TRBV11-2	TGTGCCAGCAGCTTAGGGGAGACCCAGTACTTC	CASSLGETQYF
.	TRBJ2-6	TRBD1	TRBV30	TGTGCCTGGAGCGGGTGGAAACAGGGGTTCAGCTCTGGGGCCAACGTCCTGACTTTC	CAWSGWKQGFSSGANVLTF
.	TRBJ2-5	.	TRBV6-1	TGTGCCAGCAGTGAAAGGTTAGAGACCCAGTACTTC	CASSERLETQYF
.	TRBJ2-3	TRBD1	TRBV10-3	TGTGCCATCAGCGGGACAGGGAGAACTAGCACAGATACGCAGTATTTT	CAISGTGRTSTDTQYF
.	TRBJ2-7	.	TRBV19	TGTGCCAGTAGTATAGGCGTGGGACGCGTTGGGTCCTACGAGCAGTACTTC	CASSIGVGRVGSYEQYF
.	TRBJ2-7	TRBD2	TRBV6-5	TGTGCCAGCAGTTACGCCACTAGCGGGGGGCGAGAGCAGTACTTC	CASSYATSGGREQYF
.	TRBJ1-2	TRBD1	TRBV7-2	TGTGCCAGCAGCTTACCAGGGGGCGGCTATGGCTACACCTTC	CASSLPGGGYGYTF
.	TRBJ2-3	.	TRBV18	TGTGCCAGCTCACCTGCTCGGCTAATCATCACAGATACGCAGTATTTT	CASSPARLIITDTQYF
.	TRBJ2-7	TRBD1	TRBV18	TGTGCCACCGGACAGGGGCCCTACGAGCAGTACTTC	CATGQGPYEQYF
.	TRBJ2-1	.	TRBV5-1	TGCGCCAGCAGCTTGTACCATGAGCAGTTCTTC	CASSLYHEQFF
.	TRBJ1-2	TRBD1	TRBV19	TGTGCCAGTAGTAACACCGGGACAGGGGTGGAAGGCTACACCTTC	CASSNTGTGVEGYTF
.	TRBJ2-7	.	TRBV7-7	TGTGCTAGCAGCTTGACCCCAGGGAGTGAGCAGTACTTC	CASSLTPGSEQYF
.	TRBJ1-5	TRBD1	TRBV29-1	TGCAGCACCCTGACAGGGTATAATCAGCCCCAGCATTTT	CSTLTGYNQPQHF
.	TRBJ2-6	.	TRBV5-1	TGCGCTAGCAGCTTGCTAGATTCTGGGGCCAACGTCCTGACTTTC	CASSLLDSGANVLTF
.	TRBJ1-1	.	TRBV29-1	TGCAGCGTTGGAGCGGGGGTCACTGAAGCTTTCTTT	CSVGAGVTEAFF
.	TRBJ1-2	TRBD1	TRBV6-1	TGTGCCAGCAGCCGGGACAGAATCTATGGCTACACCTTC	CASSRDRIYGYTF
.	TRBJ1-1	.	TRBV4-1	TGCGCCAGCAGCCCCGAAAGTCCAGTCCGCACTGAAGCTTTCTTT	CASSPESPVRTEAFF
.	TRBJ1-1	TRBD1	TRBV5-4	TGTGCCAGCTCCCCCGGGGACAGGTACACTGAAGCTTTCTTT	CASSPGDRYTEAFF
.	TRBJ2-1	.	TRBV6-5	TGTGCCAGCAGTTCAAGAGGCCATGAGCAGTTCTTC	CASSSRGHEQFF
.	TRBJ1-1	.	TRBV29-1	TGCAGCGTTGTCGGCCCCTTTAACACTGAAGCTTTCTTT	CSVVGPFNTEAFF
.	TRBJ2-2	TRBD2	TRBV12-5	TGTGCTAGTGGTTTGTTCTCTAGCGGGGGAACCACCGGGGAGCTGTTTTTT	CASGLFSSGGTTGELFF
.	TRBJ1-1	.	TRBV27	TGTGCCAGCAGTTTATTTCCGGGAGGTGAATTAGCTTTCTTT	CASSLFPGGELAFF
.	TRBJ2-1	TRBD1	TRBV7-9	TGTGCCAGCAGCTTACGGACAGGGGGGTACGAGCAGTTCTTC	CASSLRTGGYEQFF
.	TRBJ2-7	TRBD2	TRBV5-1	TGCGCCAGCAGCTTGGCGGCTAGCGGGGGCCTAAGCTCCTACGAGCAGTACTTC	CASSLAASGGLSSYEQYF
.	TRBJ2-1	TRBD2	TRBV30	TGTGCCTGGATCGCGCTAGCGGGGAGTAAACACTACAATGAGCAGTTCTTC	CAWIALAGSKHYNEQFF
.	TRBJ2-7	TRBD1	TRBV2	TGTGCCAGCCGACAGGGGCGCGACGAGCAGTACTTC	CASRQGRDEQYF
.	TRBJ1-2	.	TRBV4-1	TGCGCCAGCAGCCCGTATCAACCCAGGGATTGGAAGGACTACACCTTC	CASSPYQPRDWKDYTF
.	TRBJ1-3	.	TRBV6-6	TGTGCCAGCAGTTACACGTCCTCTGGAAACACCATATATTTT	CASSYTSSGNTIYF
.	TRBJ1-5	.	TRBV5-1	TGCGCCAGCAGCTTGGGGTATAGCAATCAGCCCCAGCATTTT	CASSLGYSNQPQHF
.	TRBJ2-7	TRBD2	TRBV5-1	TGCGCCAGCAGCCCTCCTAGCGGGGGGGCCCAAGAGCAGTACTTC	CASSPPSGGAQEQYF
.	TRBJ2-1	.	TRBV5-1	TGCGCCAGCAGCTTGCAGTCTCTTTACAATGAGCAGTTCTTC	CASSLQSLYNEQFF
.	TRBJ2-2	.	TRBV4-1	TGCGCCAGCAGCCAGAGAGGGGAGGCAGGGGGAACCGGGGAGCTGTTTTTT	CASSQRGEAGGTGELFF
.	TRBJ1-1	.	TRBV5-6	TGTGCCAGCAGCTTGGCCGGACCTTCGACTGAAGCTTTCTTT	CASSLAGPSTEAFF
.	TRBJ1-2	.	TRBV28	TGTGCCAGCAGCTTAGGACAGCCCCGAGACGGGTATGGCTACACCTTC	CASSLGQPRDGYGYTF
.	TRBJ2-7	.	TRBV7-9	TGTGCCAGCAGCTTAGCAGGGAAAGCCCTCGAGCAGTACTTC	CASSLAGKALEQYF
few	TRBJ2-7	.	TRBV4-1	TGCGCCAGCAGCCAAGATGCAGGGTCGCCGGTTTACGAGCAGTACTTC	CASSQDAGSPVYEQYF
.	TRBJ2-5	.	TRBV7-2	TGTGCCAGCAGCTTATGGGGCGGGGGCAAAGAGACCCAGTACTTC	CASSLWGGGKETQYF
.	TRBJ1-1	TRBD1	TRBV5-1	TGCGCCAGCAGCTCGGGACAGGGGGCTAACACTGAAGCTTTCTTT	CASSSGQGANTEAFF
.	TRBJ1-4	.	TRBV7-8	TGTGCCAGCACCCTACTGTCACCGGGAAAACTGTTTTTT	CASTLLSPGKLFF
.	TRBJ1-1	.	TRBV7-2	TGTGCCAGCAGCTTACAAAGCGGTTTGAACACTGAAGCTTTCTTT	CASSLQSGLNTEAFF
.	TRBJ2-3	.	TRBV30	TGTGCCTCGGAATACGGAGGAGATACGCAGTATTTT	CASEYGGDTQYF
.	TRBJ2-7	.	TRBV29-1	TGCAGCGCAACCGCCCAATACGAGCAGTACTTC	CSATAQYEQYF